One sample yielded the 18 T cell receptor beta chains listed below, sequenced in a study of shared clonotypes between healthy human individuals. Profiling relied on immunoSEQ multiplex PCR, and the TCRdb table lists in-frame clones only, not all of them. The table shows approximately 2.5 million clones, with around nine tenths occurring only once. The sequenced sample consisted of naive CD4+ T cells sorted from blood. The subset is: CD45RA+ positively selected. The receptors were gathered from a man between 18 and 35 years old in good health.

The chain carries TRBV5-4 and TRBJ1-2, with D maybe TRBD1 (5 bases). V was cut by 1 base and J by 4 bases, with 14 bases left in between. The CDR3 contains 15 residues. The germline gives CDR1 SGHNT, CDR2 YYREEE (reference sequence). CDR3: CASSLYSGGSYGYTF. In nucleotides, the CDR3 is TGTGCCAGCAGCTTGTATTCCGGGGGGTCCTATGGCTACACCTTC.

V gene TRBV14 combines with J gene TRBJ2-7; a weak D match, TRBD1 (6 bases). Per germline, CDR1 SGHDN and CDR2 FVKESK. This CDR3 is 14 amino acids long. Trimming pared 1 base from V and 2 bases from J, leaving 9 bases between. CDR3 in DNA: TGTGCCAGCAGCCAAGGGGGACACACCTACGAGCAGTACTTC. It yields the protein CASSQGGHTYEQYF.

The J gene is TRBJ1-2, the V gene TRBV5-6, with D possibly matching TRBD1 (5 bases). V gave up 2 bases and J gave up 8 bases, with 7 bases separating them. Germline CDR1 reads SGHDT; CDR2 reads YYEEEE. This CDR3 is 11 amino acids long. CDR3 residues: CASSFREGYTF. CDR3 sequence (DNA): TGTGCCAGCAGCTTCAGGGAAGGCTACACCTTC.

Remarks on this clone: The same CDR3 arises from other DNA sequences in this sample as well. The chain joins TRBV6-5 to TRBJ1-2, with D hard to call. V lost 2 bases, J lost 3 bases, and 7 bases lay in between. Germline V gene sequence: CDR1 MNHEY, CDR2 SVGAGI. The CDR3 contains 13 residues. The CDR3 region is CASSYGRDYGYTF. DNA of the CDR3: TGTGCCAGCAGTTACGGACGGGACTATGGCTACACCTTC.

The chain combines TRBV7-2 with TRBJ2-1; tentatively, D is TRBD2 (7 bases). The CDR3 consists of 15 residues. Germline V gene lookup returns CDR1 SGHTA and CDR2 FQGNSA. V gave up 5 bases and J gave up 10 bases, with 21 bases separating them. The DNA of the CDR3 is TGTGCCAGCAGCGTCAATGCCAGGGGAGGGGAGGAGCAGTTCTTC. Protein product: CASSVNARGGEEQFF.

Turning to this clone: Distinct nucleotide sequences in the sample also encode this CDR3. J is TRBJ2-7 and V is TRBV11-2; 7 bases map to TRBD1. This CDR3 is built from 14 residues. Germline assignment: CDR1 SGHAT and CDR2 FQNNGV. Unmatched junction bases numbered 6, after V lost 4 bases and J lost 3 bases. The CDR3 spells CASSSTGVSYEQYF. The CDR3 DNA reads TGTGCCAGCAGCTCTACAGGGGTGAGCTACGAGCAGTACTTC.

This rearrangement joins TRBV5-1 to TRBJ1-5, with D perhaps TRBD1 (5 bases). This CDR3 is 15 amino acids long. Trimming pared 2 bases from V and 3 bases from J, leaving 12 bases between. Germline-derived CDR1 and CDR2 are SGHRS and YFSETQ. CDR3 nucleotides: TGCGCCAGCAGCTTATACGGGGCGAACAATCAGCCCCAGCATTTT. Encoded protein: CASSLYGANNQPQHF.

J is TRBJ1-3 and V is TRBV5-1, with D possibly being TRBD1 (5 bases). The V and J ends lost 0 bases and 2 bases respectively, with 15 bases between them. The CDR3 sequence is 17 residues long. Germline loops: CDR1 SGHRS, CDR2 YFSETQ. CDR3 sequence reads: CASSLELSRGPGNTIYF. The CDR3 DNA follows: TGCGCCAGCAGCTTGGAGTTATCCCGGGGACCTGGAAACACCATATATTTT.

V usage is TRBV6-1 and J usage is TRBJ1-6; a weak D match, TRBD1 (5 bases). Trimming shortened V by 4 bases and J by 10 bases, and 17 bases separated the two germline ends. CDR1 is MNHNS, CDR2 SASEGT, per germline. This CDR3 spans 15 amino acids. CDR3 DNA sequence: TGTGCCAGCAGTGCCCCATGGGGTGGGGGATCACCCCTCCACTTT. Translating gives CASSAPWGGGSPLHF.

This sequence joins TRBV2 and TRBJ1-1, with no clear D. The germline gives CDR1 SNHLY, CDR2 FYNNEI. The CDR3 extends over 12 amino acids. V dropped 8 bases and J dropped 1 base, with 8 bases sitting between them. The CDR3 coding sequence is TGTGCCAGCGTGTTGGAGAACACTGAAGCTTTCTTT. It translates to CASVLENTEAFF.

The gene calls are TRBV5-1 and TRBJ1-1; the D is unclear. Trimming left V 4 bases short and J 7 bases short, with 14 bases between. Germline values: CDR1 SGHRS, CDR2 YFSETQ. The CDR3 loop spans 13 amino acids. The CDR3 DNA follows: TGCGCCAGCAGCCCTCGGCAGTATAATGAAGCTTTCTTT. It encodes CASSPRQYNEAFF.

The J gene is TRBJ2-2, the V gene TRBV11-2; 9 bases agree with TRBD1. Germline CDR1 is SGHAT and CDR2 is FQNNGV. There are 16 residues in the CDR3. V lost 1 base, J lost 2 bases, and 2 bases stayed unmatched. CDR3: CASSLVGQGNTGELFF. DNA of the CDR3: TGTGCCAGCAGCTTAGTGGGACAGGGAAACACCGGGGAGCTGTTTTTT.

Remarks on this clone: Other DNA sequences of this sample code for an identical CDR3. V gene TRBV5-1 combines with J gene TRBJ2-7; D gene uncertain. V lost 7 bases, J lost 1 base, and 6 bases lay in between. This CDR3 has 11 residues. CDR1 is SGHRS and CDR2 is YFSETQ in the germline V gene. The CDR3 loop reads CASGDSYEQYF. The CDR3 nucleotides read TGCGCCAGCGGCGATTCCTACGAGCAGTACTTC.

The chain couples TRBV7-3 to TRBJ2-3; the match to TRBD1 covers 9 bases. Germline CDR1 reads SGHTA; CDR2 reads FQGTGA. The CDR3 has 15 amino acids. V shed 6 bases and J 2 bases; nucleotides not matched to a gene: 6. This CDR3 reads CASRGTGSLTDTQYF. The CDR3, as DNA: TGTGCCAGCAGGGGGACAGGGAGTCTCACAGATACGCAGTATTTT.

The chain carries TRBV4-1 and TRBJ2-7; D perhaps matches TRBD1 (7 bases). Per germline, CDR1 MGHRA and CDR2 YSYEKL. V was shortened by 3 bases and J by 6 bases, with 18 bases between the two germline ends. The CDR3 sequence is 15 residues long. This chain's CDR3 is CASSHPGGSAGEQYF. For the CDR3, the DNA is TGCGCCAGCAGCCACCCAGGGGGGTCGGCCGGCGAGCAGTACTTC.

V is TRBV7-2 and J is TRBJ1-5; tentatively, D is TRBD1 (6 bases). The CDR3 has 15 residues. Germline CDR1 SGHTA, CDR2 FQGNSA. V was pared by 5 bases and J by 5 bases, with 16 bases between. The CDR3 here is CASSTTGRVDQPQHF. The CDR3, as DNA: TGTGCCAGCAGCACAACAGGGAGGGTAGATCAGCCCCAGCATTTT.

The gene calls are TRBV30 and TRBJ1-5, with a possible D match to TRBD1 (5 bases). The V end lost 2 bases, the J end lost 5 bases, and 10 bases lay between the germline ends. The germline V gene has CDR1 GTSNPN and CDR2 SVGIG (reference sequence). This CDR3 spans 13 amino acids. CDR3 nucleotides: TGTGCCTGGAGTACGTGGGGGGATCAGCCCCAGCATTTT. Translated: CAWSTWGDQPQHF.

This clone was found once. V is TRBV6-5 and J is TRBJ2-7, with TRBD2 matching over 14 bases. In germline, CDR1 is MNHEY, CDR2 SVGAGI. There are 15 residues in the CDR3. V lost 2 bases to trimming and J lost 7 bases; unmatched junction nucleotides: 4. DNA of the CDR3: TGTGCCAGCAGTTACGAGGGACTAGCGGGGGTAGAGCAGTACTTC. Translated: CASSYEGLAGVEQYF.